This T cell receptor (beta chain) comes out of a study of T cell responses to AZD1222 COVID-19 vaccine. Background on the study: Recipients boosted at about 4 weeks or about 12 weeks are pooled.

The germline gives CDR1 SGHDT, CDR2 YYEEEE. The CDR3 spans 13 residues. Trimming took off 3 bases at V and 11 bases at J, with 15 bases between the two ends. Generated by immunoSEQ multiplex PCR, the TCRdb table keeps only in-frame clones and is missing some. The data show 94,000 or so clones, 80% to 90% seen once. General study points: CD4 TCRs covered the whole spike, strongest at regions 160-218 and 743-854. Nearly half of unique spike-specific TCRs reportedly avoided B.1.351 and B.1.1.7 mutated regions. A mostly white British donor set with more females was recruited, and clonal diversity was possibly underestimated.

As to this clone: Its specificity is unknown.

Sequencing used peripheral blood, obtained on day 0 of AZD1222 vaccination. The origin of this receptor is an adult in good health. The chain links TRBV5-6 to TRBJ1-5, with a possible D match to TRBD1 (5 bases). CDR3 nucleotide sequence: TGTGCCAGCAGCTGGGGTCTGACAGAGACCCAGCATTTT. Protein product: CASSWGLTETQHF.